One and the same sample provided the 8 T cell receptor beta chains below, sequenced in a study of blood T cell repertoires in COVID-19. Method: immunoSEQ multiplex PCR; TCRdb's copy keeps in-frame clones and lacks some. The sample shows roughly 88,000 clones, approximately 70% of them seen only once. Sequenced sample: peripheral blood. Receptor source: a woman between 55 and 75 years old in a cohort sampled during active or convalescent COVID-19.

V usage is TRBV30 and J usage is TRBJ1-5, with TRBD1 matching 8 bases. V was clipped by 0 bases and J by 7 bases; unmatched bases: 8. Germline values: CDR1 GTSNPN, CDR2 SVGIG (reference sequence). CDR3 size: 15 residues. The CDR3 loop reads CAWSVVGQGGQPQHF. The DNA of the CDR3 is TGTGCCTGGAGTGTAGTTGGACAGGGCGGGCAGCCCCAGCATTTT.

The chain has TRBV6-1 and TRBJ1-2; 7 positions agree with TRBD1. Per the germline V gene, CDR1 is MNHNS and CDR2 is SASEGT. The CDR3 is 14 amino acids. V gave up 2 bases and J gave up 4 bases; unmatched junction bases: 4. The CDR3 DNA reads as TGTGCCAGCAGTGAATTCGGGACAGCCTATGGCTACACCTTC. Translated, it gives CASSEFGTAYGYTF.

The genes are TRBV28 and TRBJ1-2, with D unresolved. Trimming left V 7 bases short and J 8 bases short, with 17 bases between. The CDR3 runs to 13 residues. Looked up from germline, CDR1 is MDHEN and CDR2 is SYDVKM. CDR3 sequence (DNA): TGTGCCAGCAACCGAAACCCCGCACTAGGCTACACCTTC. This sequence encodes CASNRNPALGYTF.

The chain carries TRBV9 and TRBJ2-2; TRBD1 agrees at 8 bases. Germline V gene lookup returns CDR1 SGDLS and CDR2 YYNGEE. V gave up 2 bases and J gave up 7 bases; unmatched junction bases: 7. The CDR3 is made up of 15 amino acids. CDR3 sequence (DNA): TGTGCCAGCAGCGTTAGGACAGGGATAAACGGGGAGCTGTTTTTT. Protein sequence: CASSVRTGINGELFF.

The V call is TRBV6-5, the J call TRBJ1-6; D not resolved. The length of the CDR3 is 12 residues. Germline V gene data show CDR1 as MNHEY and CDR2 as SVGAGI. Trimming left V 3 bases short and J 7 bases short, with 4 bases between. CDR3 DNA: TGTGCCAGCAGTTATCAAAATTCACCCCTCCACTTT. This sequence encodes CASSYQNSPLHF.

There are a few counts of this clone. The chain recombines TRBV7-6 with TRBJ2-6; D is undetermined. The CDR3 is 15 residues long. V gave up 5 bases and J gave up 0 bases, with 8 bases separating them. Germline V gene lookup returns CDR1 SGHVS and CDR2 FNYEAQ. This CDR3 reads CASSLRLSGANVLTF. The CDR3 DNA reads TGTGCCAGCAGCCTACGTCTCTCTGGGGCCAACGTCCTGACTTTC.

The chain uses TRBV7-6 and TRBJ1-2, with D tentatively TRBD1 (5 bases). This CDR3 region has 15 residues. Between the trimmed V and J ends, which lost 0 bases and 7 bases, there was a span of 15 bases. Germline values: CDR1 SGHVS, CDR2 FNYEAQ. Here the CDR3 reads CASSLAPSFRGGYTF. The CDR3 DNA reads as TGTGCCAGCAGCTTAGCCCCCAGTTTTAGGGGTGGCTACACCTTC.

CDR3 sequence: CASSDRTGRSPLHF. The CDR3 DNA reads as TGTGCCAGCAGTGATCGGACAGGGCGTTCACCCCTCCACTTT. This sequence joins TRBV2 and TRBJ1-6, with TRBD1 matching over 8 bases. The V and J ends lost 3 bases and 9 bases, in that order; junction bases with no gene match: 4. The CDR3 is 14 residues long. The germline CDR1 and CDR2 sequences are SNHLY and FYNNEI.